Listed below are T cell receptor beta chains from one sample, sequenced in a study of OX40 agonist ivuxolimab in advanced cancers. TCRdb keeps only in-frame clones here, not all; method: immunoSEQ multiplex PCR. The sample lists around 76,000 clones; roughly 91% were seen once. The sample was CD4+ or CD8+ T cells sorted from blood, taken in a trial of the OX40 agonist ivuxolimab. Receptors originate from an adult with an advanced solid tumor such as melanoma, head and neck, liver or kidney cancer. The CDR3 runs from the conserved cysteine through the conserved F or W. The order of the fields is clone size, D gene, V gene, J gene, CDR3 DNA, CDR3 protein. The D gene is left open where the match is weak. A clone size is listed for some rows: how often the clone was seen (once, few, many), or a class if it is expanded.

>-|-|TRBV11-2|TRBJ2-7
TGTGCCAGCAGCTTAGGTGTGGGCAGGTCCTACGAGCAGTACTTC
CASSLGVGRSYEQYF
>-|-|TRBV5-6|TRBJ1-1
TGTGCCAGCAGCGTCGGACCGAGGGGGAACACTGAAGCTTTCTTT
CASSVGPRGNTEAFF
>-|-|TRBV4-3|TRBJ2-7
TGCGCCAGCAGCCAAGATTTCCCGGGGACCTCCTACGAGCAGTACTTC
CASSQDFPGTSYEQYF
>-|-|TRBV11-2|TRBJ2-7
TGTGCCAGCAGGACCCCAGGGAGGCGCTCCTACGAGCAGTACTTC
CASRTPGRRSYEQYF
>-|-|TRBV6-5|TRBJ2-2
TGTGCCAGCAGTTACGGGACGACGGGCGCCGGGGAGCTGTTTTTT
CASSYGTTGAGELFF
>-|TRBD1|TRBV10-3|TRBJ1-1
TGTGCCATCACATCTAACTCGGACAGGGCGAACACTGAAGCTTTCTTT
CAITSNSDRANTEAFF
>-|-|TRBV5-1|TRBJ1-1
TGCGCTAGCAGGGAATCGGGCACTGAAGCTTTCTTT
CASRESGTEAFF
>-|TRBD2|TRBV18|TRBJ2-3
TGTGCCAGCTCACACTTAGCGGGAGGGCCCACAGATACGCAGTATTTT
CASSHLAGGPTDTQYF
>once|-|TRBV5-6|TRBJ2-1
TGTGCCAGCAGCTTGGCTAGGCCCCATGAGCAGTTCTTC
CASSLARPHEQFF
>-|-|TRBV11-1|TRBJ2-7
TGTGCCAGCAGCTTATCATCCAGGTGGTCCTACGAGCAGTACTTC
CASSLSSRWSYEQYF
>few|-|TRBV7-9|TRBJ1-5
TGTGCCAGCAGCTTAGGGGCAGGGAATCAGCCCCAGCATTTT
CASSLGAGNQPQHF
>-|-|TRBV11-2|TRBJ2-3
TGTGCCAGCAGCTTAGTCTCGGGGAGTGGTCTCACAGATACGCAGTATTTT
CASSLVSGSGLTDTQYF
>-|-|TRBV9|TRBJ2-1
TGTGCCAGCCTAGTCATCCCCTCTAATTCATTGAAGGATGAGCAGTTCTTC
CASLVIPSNSLKDEQFF
>-|-|TRBV6-5|TRBJ1-3
TGTGCCAGCAACGCGGCAGGGATTGGAAACACCATATATTTT
CASNAAGIGNTIYF
>-|-|TRBV28|TRBJ2-7
TGTGCCAGCAGCCTTGGGACTCGCTACGAGCAGTACTTC
CASSLGTRYEQYF
>-|TRBD1|TRBV6-1|TRBJ2-3
TGTGCCAGCATTAAAGACAGGGTCTACACAGATACGCAGTATTTT
CASIKDRVYTDTQYF
>-|-|TRBV23-1|TRBJ1-2
TGCGCCAGCACCCCCAGCGGTGGCTACACCTTC
CASTPSGGYTF
>-|-|TRBV19|TRBJ1-6
TGTGCCAGTAGTAGGGGACGCGGGACACCGGATTCACCCCTCCACTTT
CASSRGRGTPDSPLHF
>-|-|TRBV5-1|TRBJ2-7
TGCGCCAGCAGCGCTGGACAGCCCTACGAGCAGTACTTC
CASSAGQPYEQYF
>-|-|TRBV4-1|TRBJ2-7
TGCGCCAGCAGCCAAGAATTCGTTACGACAGGCTACGAGCAGTACTTC
CASSQEFVTTGYEQYF
>-|-|TRBV28|TRBJ1-1
TGTGCCAGCAGTTTAGTGGCAGCCATGAACACTGAAGCTTTCTTT
CASSLVAAMNTEAFF
>few|TRBD1|TRBV2|TRBJ1-5
TGTGCCAGCAGCGAACGGGGACAGGGGGCTCGGAATCAGCCCCAGCATTTT
CASSERGQGARNQPQHF
>-|-|TRBV6-5|TRBJ2-7
TGTGCCAGCAGGCGTCGGGACGTTTTAGTCCACGAGCAGTACTTC
CASRRRDVLVHEQYF
>-|-|TRBV19|TRBJ1-2
TGTGCCAGTTTCTCCGGCGGGGGTGGCTACACCTTC
CASFSGGGGYTF
>-|-|TRBV4-2|TRBJ2-7
TGTGCCAGCAGCCAAGGGGGGATCTACGAGCAGTACTTC
CASSQGGIYEQYF
>once|-|TRBV5-8|TRBJ2-1
TGTGCCAGCAGCTTGCCCGGATCAAGCTCCTACAATGAGCAGTTCTTC
CASSLPGSSSYNEQFF